Listed here are 16 T cell receptor beta chains from one sample, sequenced in a study of blood T cell repertoires in COVID-19 (TCRdb year 2020). The library was made by the immunoSEQ multiplex PCR assay. In TCRdb, the immuneACCESS table is reduced to in-frame sequences with V and J assigned. These tables do not hold every clone; where another copy was compared, an unresolved V gene accounts for under half, and the others remain unexplained. The sample table shows 90,000 or so clones, and about 89% are seen once. Roughly 17% of the sample belongs to the ten largest clones. Specimen: peripheral blood. All receptors come from a human donor in a cohort sampled during active COVID-19.

The chain combines TRBV9 with TRBJ1-2; 7 nucleotides match TRBD1. After removal of 1 base from V and 6 bases from J, the junction contained 3 bases not matched to a gene. The CDR3 extends over 13 amino acids. Germline assignment: CDR1 SGDLS and CDR2 YYNGEE. The chain's CDR3 is CASSVLDRNGYTF. CDR3 DNA sequence: TGTGCCAGCAGCGTACTGGACAGGAATGGCTACACCTTC.

The chain has TRBV11-2 and TRBJ2-1, with TRBD1 matching over 9 bases. Trimming cost V 5 bases and J 9 bases; bases outside gene matches: 14. This CDR3 has 16 amino acids. Germline CDR1 is SGHAT and CDR2 is FQNNGV. The CDR3 DNA is TGTGCCAGCAGCAAAACTCCGGGACAGGGTAGCGGTGAGCAGTTCTTC. Amino acid sequence: CASSKTPGQGSGEQFF.

V and J are TRBV7-9 and TRBJ1-1; D is perhaps TRBD1 (6 bases). This CDR3 spans 15 amino acids. V was trimmed by 1 base and J by 3 bases, leaving 12 bases between them. Germline lookup yields CDR1 SEHNR and CDR2 FQNEAQ (reference sequence). The CDR3 here is CASSLGGGADTEAFF. CDR3 nucleotide sequence: TGTGCCAGCAGCTTAGGTGGGGGCGCGGACACTGAAGCTTTCTTT.

This chain uses TRBV5-5 with TRBJ1-2; a weak D match, TRBD1 (5 bases). There are 11 residues in the CDR3. Germline V gene data show CDR1 as SGHKS and CDR2 as YYEKEE (reference sequence). V lost 1 base, J lost 12 bases, and 10 bases lay in between. The DNA for the CDR3 is TGTGCCAGCAGCTTGTTAGGGGTCGACACCTTC. It translates to CASSLLGVDTF.

The rearrangement uses TRBV4-1 and TRBJ2-1, with 9 bases fitting TRBD1. The length of the CDR3 is 14 residues. Germline V gene data show CDR1 as MGHRA and CDR2 as YSYEKL. V was pared by 3 bases and J by 7 bases, with 4 bases of the junction left unmatched. The CDR3 protein is CASSHRDRVNEQFF. The CDR3 bases are TGCGCCAGCAGCCACCGGGACAGGGTTAATGAGCAGTTCTTC.

The CDR3, as DNA: TGCGCCAGCAGCGTAACAGGGAATGGAAACACCATATATTTT. It translates to CASSVTGNGNTIYF. The V gene is TRBV5-1, the J gene TRBJ1-3, with D perhaps matching TRBD1 (6 bases). The V and J ends lost 4 bases and 3 bases respectively, with 11 bases between them. Germline V gene sequence: CDR1 SGHRS, CDR2 YFSETQ. CDR3 size: 14 residues. Using reference TRBV5-1 and TRBJ1-3 for the parts outside the CDR3, the full variable domain is KAGVTQTPRYLIKTRGQQVTLSCSPISGHRSVSWYQQTPGQGLQFLFEYFSETQRNKGNFPGRFSGRQFSNSRSEMNVSTLELGDSALYLCASSVTGNGNTIYFGEGSWLTVV.

J is TRBJ2-2 and V is TRBV5-6; D call uncertain. This CDR3 region has 13 residues. The V gene's germline CDR1 is SGHDT and CDR2 YYEEEE. Trimming removed 2 bases at V and 5 bases at J, with 7 bases between. The CDR3 region has the DNA TGTGCCAGCAGCTTAAGCCCGACCGGGGAGCTGTTTTTT. Amino acid sequence: CASSLSPTGELFF.

This clone was recorded once. The gene calls are TRBV2 and TRBJ1-1; no reliable D call. The V gene's germline CDR1 is SNHLY and CDR2 FYNNEI. V lost 0 bases and J lost 4, with 9 bases in between. The CDR3 extends over 14 amino acids. As DNA, the CDR3 is TGTGCCAGCAGTGAAGCGCGGGTGGGCACTGAAGCTTTCTTT. Translation gives CASSEARVGTEAFF.

The J gene is TRBJ2-2, the V gene TRBV11-2; possibly TRBD2 for D (5 bases). This CDR3 comprises 16 residues. Trimming shortened V by 5 bases and J by 4 bases, and 17 bases separated the two germline ends. The V gene's germline CDR1 is SGHAT and CDR2 FQNNGV. DNA for the CDR3: TGTGCCAGCAGCCGCCTCCGAGGGCTCCCCACCGGGGAGCTGTTTTTT. Translated: CASSRLRGLPTGELFF.

Here the CDR3 reads CASSGGGLICSNQPQHF. CDR3 bases: TGTGCCAGCAGTGGGGGGGGACTAATATGTAGCAATCAGCCCCAGCATTTT. This rearrangement joins TRBV6-1 to TRBJ1-5; TRBD1 is a possible D gene (5 bases). The CDR3 spans 17 residues. Germline V gene sequence: CDR1 MNHNS, CDR2 SASEGT. Trimming pared 4 bases from V and 0 bases from J, leaving 16 bases between.

The chain joins TRBV30 to TRBJ1-2; D unclear. CDR3 length equals 12 residues. In germline, CDR1 is GTSNPN, CDR2 SVGIG (reference sequence). Trimming shortened V by 3 bases and J by 4 bases, and 9 bases separated the two germline ends. CDR3 nucleotide sequence: TGTGCCTGGAGCTCTAGCCCCTATGGCTACACCTTC. This translates into CAWSSSPYGYTF.

V usage is TRBV7-9 and J usage is TRBJ2-5; no clear D. The ends were cut back, 3 bases at V and 1 base at J, with 6 bases in the middle. This CDR3 spans 13 amino acids. Germline CDR1 is SEHNR and CDR2 is FQNEAQ (reference sequence). DNA for the CDR3: TGTGCCAGCAGCTTCTCTTCCCAAGAGACCCAGTACTTC. It translates to CASSFSSQETQYF.

The CDR3 loop reads CASSLSGGNQPQHF. CDR3 DNA sequence: TGTGCCAGCAGCTTATCGGGAGGCAATCAGCCCCAGCATTTT. V gene TRBV7-9 combines with J gene TRBJ1-5; no reliable D call. V was cut by 2 bases and J by 2 bases, with 7 bases left in between. The CDR3 is 14 residues long. The germline V gene has CDR1 SEHNR and CDR2 FQNEAQ (reference sequence).

The chain is built from TRBV27 and TRBJ2-2; 10 bases match TRBD1. Trimming took 3 bases from V and 7 from J; bases not matched to a gene: 2. Germline loops: CDR1 MNHEY, CDR2 SMNVEV (reference sequence). There are 14 residues in the CDR3. In DNA form, the CDR3 reads TGTGCCAGCAGTTTGGGACAGGGGATCGGGGAGCTGTTTTTT. Its protein is CASSLGQGIGELFF.

The chain joins TRBV5-4 to TRBJ2-2, with D unclear. Germline V CDR1 and CDR2: SGHNT, YYREEE (reference sequence). This CDR3 is built from 14 residues. V lost 0 bases, J lost 3 bases, and 6 bases lay in between. CDR3 in DNA: TGTGCCAGCAGCTTGGAGAGGCACACCGGGGAGCTGTTTTTT. Translating it yields CASSLERHTGELFF.

The V and J genes are TRBV7-2 and TRBJ1-2; the D gene is possibly TRBD1 (5 bases). The CDR3 runs 15 residues. Germline V gene sequence: CDR1 SGHTA, CDR2 FQGNSA. Trimming shortened V by 5 bases and J by 2 bases, and 15 bases separated the two germline ends. CDR3 protein: CASSSPGTPNYGYTF. CDR3 sequence (DNA): TGTGCCAGCAGCAGTCCCGGGACTCCGAACTATGGCTACACCTTC. Full variable domain (remainder filled in from reference TRBV7-2 and TRBJ1-2): GAGVSQSPSNKVTEKGKDVELRCDPISGHTALYWYRQSLGQGLEFLIYFQGNSAPDKSGLPSDRFSAERTGGSVSTLTIQRTQQEDSAVYLCASSSPGTPNYGYTFGSGTRLTVV.